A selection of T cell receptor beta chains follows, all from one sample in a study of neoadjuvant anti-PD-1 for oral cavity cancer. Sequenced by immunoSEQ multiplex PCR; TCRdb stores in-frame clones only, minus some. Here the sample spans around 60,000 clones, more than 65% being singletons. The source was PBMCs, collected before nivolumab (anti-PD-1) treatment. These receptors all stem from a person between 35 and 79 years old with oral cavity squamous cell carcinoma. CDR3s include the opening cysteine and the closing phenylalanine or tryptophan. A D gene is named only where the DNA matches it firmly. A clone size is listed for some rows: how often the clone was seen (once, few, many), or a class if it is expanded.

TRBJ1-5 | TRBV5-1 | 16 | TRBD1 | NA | CASSLEPGGTNQPQHF | TGCGCCAGCAGCTTGGAACCAGGGGGCACCAATCAGCCCCAGCATTTT
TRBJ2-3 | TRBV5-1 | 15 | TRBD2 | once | CASSLKREVLDTQYF | TGCGCCAGCAGCTTGAAACGGGAGGTATTAGATACGCAGTATTTT
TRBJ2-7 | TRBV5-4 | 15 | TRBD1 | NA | CASSLVGQDSYEQYF | TGTGCCAGCAGCTTGGTGGGACAGGACTCCTACGAGCAGTACTTC
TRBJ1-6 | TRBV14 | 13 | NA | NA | CASSSDFLSPLHF | TGTGCCAGCTCCTCAGATTTCCTTTCACCCCTCCACTTT
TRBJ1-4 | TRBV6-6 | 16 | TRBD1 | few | CASSSTGSGTNEKLFF | TGTGCCAGCAGTTCGACAGGGAGTGGGACTAATGAAAAACTGTTTTTT
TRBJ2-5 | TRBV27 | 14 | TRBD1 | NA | CASSRWTGEETQYF | TGTGCCAGCAGTAGATGGACAGGGGAGGAGACCCAGTACTTC
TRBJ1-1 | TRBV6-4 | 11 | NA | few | CASSSRLPRFF | TGTGCCAGCAGTTCCCGTTTGCCTCGTTTCTTT
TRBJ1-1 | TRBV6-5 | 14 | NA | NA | CASSPIGRGTEAFF | TGTGCCAGCAGTCCCATAGGGCGGGGGACTGAAGCTTTCTTT
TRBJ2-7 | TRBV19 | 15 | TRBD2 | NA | CASSKLAGGSYEQYF | TGTGCCAGTAGTAAGCTAGCGGGAGGGTCCTACGAGCAGTACTTC
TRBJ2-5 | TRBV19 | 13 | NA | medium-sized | CASSRGRWETQYF | TGTGCCAGTAGCAGGGGGAGGTGGGAGACCCAGTACTTC
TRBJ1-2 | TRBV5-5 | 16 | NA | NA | CASSLEQAIANYGYTF | TGTGCCAGCAGCTTGGAACAGGCAATAGCTAACTATGGCTACACCTTC
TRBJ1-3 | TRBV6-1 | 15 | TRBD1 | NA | CASRGEGALGNTIYF | TGTGCCAGCAGGGGAGAGGGGGCGCTTGGAAACACCATATATTTT
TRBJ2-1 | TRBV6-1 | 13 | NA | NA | CASMGLGANEQFF | TGTGCCAGCATGGGGTTAGGGGCGAATGAGCAGTTCTTC
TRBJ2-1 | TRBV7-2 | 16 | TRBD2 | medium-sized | CASSPNLAGGVSEQFF | TGTGCCAGCAGCCCCAATCTAGCGGGGGGAGTGAGTGAGCAGTTCTTC
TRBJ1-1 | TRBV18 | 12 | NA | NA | CASSPLTAEAFF | TGTGCCAGCTCACCATTGACAGCCGAAGCTTTCTTT
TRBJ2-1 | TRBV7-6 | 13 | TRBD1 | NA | CASSLDGTGDCIF | TGTGCCAGCAGCTTAGACGGGACAGGGGATTGTATCTTC
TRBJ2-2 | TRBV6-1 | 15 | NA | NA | CASRAYGAAPGELFF | TGTGCCAGCAGGGCCTACGGGGCCGCGCCCGGGGAGCTGTTTTTT
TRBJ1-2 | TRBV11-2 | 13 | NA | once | CASSPDRYYGYTF | TGTGCCAGCAGTCCAGACAGGTATTATGGCTACACCTTC
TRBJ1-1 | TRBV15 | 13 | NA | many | CATSDALETEAFF | TGTGCCACCAGCGACGCATTGGAGACTGAAGCTTTCTTT
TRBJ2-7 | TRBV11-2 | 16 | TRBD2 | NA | CASSSPGLAGAREQYF | TGTGCCAGCAGCTCGCCAGGACTAGCGGGAGCGCGGGAGCAGTACTTC
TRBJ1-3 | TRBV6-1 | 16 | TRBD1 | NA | CASSGQGLLSGNTIYF | TGTGCCAGCAGTGGACAGGGCCTTCTCTCTGGAAACACCATATATTTT
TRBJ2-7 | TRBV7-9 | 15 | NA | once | CASSLEQGTFYEQYF | TGTGCCAGCAGCTTAGAACAGGGAACATTCTACGAGCAGTACTTC
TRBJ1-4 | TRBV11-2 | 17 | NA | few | CASSFGGSSATNEKLFF | TGTGCCAGCAGCTTTGGAGGCAGTAGTGCAACTAATGAAAAACTGTTTTTT
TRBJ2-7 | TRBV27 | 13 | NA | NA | CASSLTGPGEQYF | TGTGCCAGCAGTTTAACGGGGCCTGGGGAGCAGTACTTC
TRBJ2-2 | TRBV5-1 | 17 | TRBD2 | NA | CASSSGLAARDTGELFF | TGCGCCAGCAGCTCCGGACTAGCGGCCAGGGACACCGGGGAGCTGTTTTTT
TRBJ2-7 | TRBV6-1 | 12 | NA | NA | CASSEQSYEQYF | TGTGCCAGCAGCGAGCAATCCTACGAGCAGTACTTC
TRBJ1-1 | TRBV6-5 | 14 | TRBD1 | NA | CASRETGLNTEAFF | TGTGCCAGCCGAGAGACAGGGTTGAACACTGAAGCTTTCTTT
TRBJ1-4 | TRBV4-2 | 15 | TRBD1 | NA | CASSRQGITNEKLFF | TGTGCCAGCAGCCGACAGGGTATAACTAATGAAAAACTGTTTTTT
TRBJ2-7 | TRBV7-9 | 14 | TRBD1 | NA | CASSLTGYSYEQYF | TGTGCCAGCAGCTTGACAGGGTACTCCTACGAGCAGTACTTC
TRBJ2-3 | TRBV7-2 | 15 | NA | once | CASSYEGRSTDTQYF | TGTGCCAGCAGCTACGAAGGGCGGAGCACAGATACGCAGTATTTT
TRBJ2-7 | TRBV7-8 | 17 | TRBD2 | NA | CASSLELAGEIVNEQYF | TGTGCCAGCAGCTTAGAATTGGCGGGAGAAATAGTCAACGAGCAGTACTTC
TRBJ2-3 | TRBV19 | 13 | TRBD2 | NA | CASRASGGDTQYF | TGTGCCAGTAGGGCTAGCGGGGGAGATACGCAGTATTTT
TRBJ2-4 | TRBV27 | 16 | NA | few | CASRSAGIEGKNIQYF | TGTGCCAGCAGATCGGCAGGGATCGAGGGCAAAAACATTCAGTACTTC
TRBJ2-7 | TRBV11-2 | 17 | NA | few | CASSLRGGSLSSYEQYF | TGTGCCAGCAGCCTAAGGGGTGGTAGCCTGAGCTCCTACGAGCAGTACTTC
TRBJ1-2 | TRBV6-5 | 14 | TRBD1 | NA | CASSYRTGNYGYTF | TGTGCCAGCAGTTACAGGACAGGGAACTATGGCTACACCTTC
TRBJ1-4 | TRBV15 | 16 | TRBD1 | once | CATSRGQGATNEKLFF | TGTGCCACCAGCAGGGGACAGGGCGCAACTAATGAAAAACTGTTTTTT
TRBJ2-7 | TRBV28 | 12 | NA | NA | CASSPRVREQYF | TGTGCCAGCAGCCCCAGGGTGCGCGAGCAGTACTTC
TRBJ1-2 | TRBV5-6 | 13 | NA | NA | CASSYDGEDGYTF | TGTGCCAGCAGCTACGACGGTGAGGATGGCTACACCTTC
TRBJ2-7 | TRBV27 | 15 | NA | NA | CASSFLPLSSYEQYF | TGTGCCAGCAGTTTCCTCCCCCTTAGCTCCTACGAGCAGTACTTC
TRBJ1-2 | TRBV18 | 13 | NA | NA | CASPNPSGSSYTF | TGTGCCAGCCCTAATCCTTCAGGGAGTAGCTACACCTTC
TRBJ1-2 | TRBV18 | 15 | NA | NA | CASSPTAESNYGYTF | TGTGCCAGCTCGCCCACGGCAGAAAGCAACTATGGCTACACCTTC
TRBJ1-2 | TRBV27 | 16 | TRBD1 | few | CASSFFRGQGGYGYTF | TGTGCCAGCAGTTTCTTTCGGGGACAGGGGGGTTATGGCTACACCTTC
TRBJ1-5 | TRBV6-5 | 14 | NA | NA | CASRRHQEGRPQHF | TGTGCCAGCAGGAGGCACCAAGAGGGTAGGCCCCAGCATTTT
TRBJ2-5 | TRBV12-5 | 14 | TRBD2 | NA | CASGRAGGQETQYF | TGTGCTAGTGGTAGAGCGGGGGGGCAAGAGACCCAGTACTTC
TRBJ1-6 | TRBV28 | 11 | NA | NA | CASSANSPLHF | TGTGCCAGCAGCGCCAATTCACCCCTCCACTTT
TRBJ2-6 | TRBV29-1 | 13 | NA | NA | CSVAWAGANVLTF | TGCAGCGTTGCCTGGGCTGGGGCCAACGTCCTGACTTTC
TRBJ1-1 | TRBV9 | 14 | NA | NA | CASSVAVAGTEAFF | TGTGCCAGCAGCGTAGCGGTGGCAGGGACTGAAGCTTTCTTT
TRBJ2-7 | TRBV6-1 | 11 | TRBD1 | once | CASRDRDVQYF | TGTGCCAGCAGGGACAGGGACGTGCAGTACTTC
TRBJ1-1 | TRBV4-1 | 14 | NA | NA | CASSQVGPGTEAFF | TGCGCCAGCAGCCAAGTGGGACCCGGGACTGAAGCTTTCTTT
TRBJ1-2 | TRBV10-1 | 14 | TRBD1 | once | CASSDGQGTNGYTF | TGCGCCAGCAGTGATGGACAGGGGACGAATGGCTACACCTTC